The source of this T cell receptor (beta chain) is a study of blood T cell repertoires in COVID-19. In the authors' methods: Amplification of reference gene primers provided the estimated nucleated cell counts. Assay used: immunoSEQ multiplex PCR; TCRdb lists only in-frame clones, some missing. That table supplies the V and J calls and clone size; D and trimming were determined from the DNA. The sample includes about 57,000 clones, roughly 86% of them seen just once. This CDR3 is 15 amino acids long. Germline V lookup: CDR1 SEHNR, CDR2 FQNEAQ (reference sequence). V gave up 0 bases and J gave up 0 bases, with 6 bases separating them.

Sequenced: peripheral blood. This receptor was identified in a woman older than 75 with acute or convalescent COVID-19. J is TRBJ1-3 and V is TRBV7-9; D is unclear. This CDR3 is CASSLAPSSGNTIYF. DNA for the CDR3: TGTGCCAGCAGCTTAGCGCCTAGCTCTGGAAACACCATATATTTT.